Listed here are 28 T cell receptor beta chains from one sample, sequenced in a study of T cells in Graves' hyperthyroidism and ophthalmopathy. Amplification yielded TCR beta CDR3 regions, with RNA transcripts as the source. HTBI primers were employed in a first-round RT-PCR of the TCR CDR3. Via MiXCR, TCRdb re-called the multiplex PCR reads, giving one row per CDR3 protein. Of about 740,000 distinct CDR3 sequences listed, approximately 15% are singletons. The sequenced sample consisted of blood. Receptor source: a woman under 30 with Graves' hyperthyroidism.

This chain links TRBV28 with TRBJ1-5; D gene ambiguous. The CDR3 is 16 amino acids. Per germline, CDR1 MDHEN and CDR2 SYDVKM. V lost 0 bases to trimming and J lost 6 bases, with 15 bases between them. The CDR3 nucleotides read TGTGCCAGCAGTTTATGGCCGGAAAAGGGCAGTCAGCCCCAGCATTTT. Its translation: CASSLWPEKGSQPQHF.

This sequence joins TRBV6-2 or TRBV6-3 and TRBJ2-4; 11 bases align to TRBD1. CDR1 and CDR2 from the germline V gene are MNHEY and SVGEGT. J was trimmed by 8 bases and V by 6 bases; bases with no gene match: 12. The CDR3 loop spans 16 amino acids. CDR3 sequence (DNA): TGTGCCAGCAGCCCAAGCCTGGGGACAGGGGGGGACATTCAGTACTTC. This encodes CASSPSLGTGGDIQYF.

This clonotype has at least ten counts. The chain employs TRBV28 and TRBJ2-7; D remains ambiguous. Germline V lookup: CDR1 MDHEN, CDR2 SYDVKM. Trimming pared 2 bases from V and 2 bases from J, leaving 13 bases between. The CDR3 spans 15 residues. The CDR3 sequence: CASSLVRQPTYEQYF. CDR3 coding DNA: TGTGCCAGCAGTTTAGTTCGGCAGCCGACCTACGAGCAGTACTTC.

J is TRBJ1-1 and V is TRBV6-5, with TRBD1 matching 7 bases. The CDR3 consists of 15 residues. Unmatched junction bases numbered 1, after V lost 0 bases and J lost 0 bases. The V gene's germline CDR1 is MNHEY and CDR2 SVGAGI. The CDR3 here is CASSYSGTVNTEAFF. The CDR3 DNA sequence: TGTGCCAGCAGTTACTCCGGGACAGTGAACACTGAAGCTTTCTTT.

The chain couples TRBV18 to TRBJ2-4; D unclear. This CDR3 has 13 residues. The germline V gene encodes CDR1 KGHSH and CDR2 LQKENI. V lost 5 bases and J 5 bases, leaving 10 bases between the germline ends. CDR3 bases: TGTGCCAGCTCAGCCGGGCTTGAAAACATTCAGTACTTC. Translation gives CASSAGLENIQYF.

This clonotype was picked up a small number of times. The chain combines TRBV6-9 with TRBJ2-3; 7 bases are a match to TRBD1. Trimming cost V 6 bases and J 6 bases; bases outside gene matches: 9. Germline V gives CDR1 MNHGY, CDR2 SVAAGI. The CDR3 consists of 14 residues. The CDR3: CASSLILTGDTQYF. CDR3 sequence (DNA): TGTGCCAGCAGCCTGATCTTGACAGGGGATACGCAGTATTTT.

This clonotype occurred many times. The rearrangement links TRBV7-9 to TRBJ2-7; no reliable D call. Germline lookup yields CDR1 SEHNR and CDR2 FQNEAQ (reference sequence). V was trimmed by 6 bases and J by 3 bases, leaving 15 bases between them. The CDR3 is made up of 14 amino acids. The CDR3 loop is CASSQAGSLYEQYF. CDR3 DNA sequence: TGTGCCAGCAGTCAGGCAGGAAGCCTCTACGAGCAGTACTTC. The full variable domain, in which reference TRBV7-9 and TRBJ2-7 provide the parts outside the CDR3, is DTGVSQNPRHKITKRGQNVTFRCDPISEHNRLYWYRQTLGQGPEFLTYFQNEAQLEKSRLLSDRFSAERPKGSFSTLEIQRTEQGDSAMYLCASSQAGSLYEQYFGPGTRLTVT.

This chain uses TRBV20-1 with TRBJ2-3, with D maybe TRBD1 (5 bases). The CDR3 spans 15 residues. Per germline, CDR1 DFQATT and CDR2 SNEGSKA (reference sequence). V was shortened by 6 bases and J by 0 bases, with 16 bases between the two germline ends. The CDR3 spells CSAPDSRTSTDTQYF. CDR3 sequence (DNA): TGCAGTGCCCCTGACAGTCGAACCAGCACAGATACGCAGTATTTT.

The chain has TRBV3-1 and TRBJ2-2; TRBD2 is a possible D gene (5 bases). V was shortened by 0 bases and J by 7 bases, with 12 bases between the two germline ends. CDR1 and CDR2 from the germline V gene are LGHDT and YNNKEL (reference sequence). The CDR3 runs 15 residues. The CDR3, as DNA: TGTGCCAGCAGCCAAGAAGCGGCCTCGGGCGGGGAGCTGTTTTTT. Translation gives CASSQEAASGGELFF. The whole variable domain, filled in from reference TRBV3-1 and TRBJ2-2, reads DTAVSQTPKYLVTQMGNDKSIKCEQNLGHDTMYWYKQDSKKFLKIMFSYNNKELIINETVPNRFSPKSPDKAHLNLHINSLELGDSAVYFCASSQEAASGGELFFGEGSRLTVL.

This clonotype was observed a few times. The chain employs TRBV28 and TRBJ2-5; 12 bases map to TRBD2. From germline, CDR1 is MDHEN and CDR2 SYDVKM. V gave up 7 bases and J gave up 0 bases; unmatched junction bases: 9. The CDR3 runs to 17 residues. The CDR3 here is CASKGLLAGGNQETQYF. In DNA form, the CDR3 reads TGTGCCAGCAAGGGGCTGCTAGCGGGAGGGAACCAAGAGACCCAGTACTTC.

The CDR3 loop is CASSWGSGNTGELFF. The CDR3 DNA is TGTGCCAGCAGCTGGGGGAGCGGGAACACCGGGGAGCTGTTTTTT. The chain employs TRBV7-8 and TRBJ2-2, with D possibly being TRBD1 or TRBD2 (5 bases each). The V and J ends lost 4 bases and 1 base respectively, with 10 bases between them. The CDR3 is 15 amino acids. In germline, CDR1 is SGHVS, CDR2 FQNEAQ.

The chain is built from TRBV30 and TRBJ1-1; no clear D gene. The V and J ends lost 8 bases and 0 bases respectively, with 10 bases between them. The CDR3 runs 12 residues. Germline-derived CDR1 and CDR2 are GTSNPN and SVGIG (reference sequence). As DNA, the CDR3 is TGTGCCCACGCGCCGTTGAACACTGAAGCTTTCTTT. Protein: CAHAPLNTEAFF.

This clonotype has a count of ten or more. The chain links TRBV11-2 to TRBJ1-2; D unclear. The CDR3 totals 14 residues. CDR1 is SGHAT, CDR2 FQNNGV, per germline. V was clipped by 2 bases and J by 4 bases, with 11 bases between them. The CDR3 sequence: CASSLTVSLYGYTF. CDR3 bases: TGTGCCAGCAGCTTAACAGTCAGCCTCTATGGCTACACCTTC.

The V call is TRBV7-9, the J call TRBJ1-2; TRBD1 might be the D (5 bases). CDR3 length: 15 amino acids. The germline V and J ends were trimmed by 3 bases and 1 base, with 12 bases remaining between them. In germline, CDR1 is SEHNR, CDR2 FQNEAQ (reference sequence). The CDR3 sequence is CASSFETGSNYGYTF. The CDR3 bases are TGTGCCAGCAGCTTTGAAACAGGAAGTAACTATGGCTACACCTTC.

Many counts were recorded for this clonotype. The rearrangement joins TRBV7-2 to TRBJ1-4; no clear D. The CDR3 is 11 amino acids. V lost 5 bases, J lost 8 bases, and 6 bases lay in between. The germline CDR1 and CDR2 sequences are SGHTA and FQGNSA. The CDR3 protein is CASSPDEKLFF. The CDR3 DNA reads as TGTGCCAGCAGCCCAGACGAAAAACTGTTTTTT.

The rearrangement links TRBV27 to TRBJ1-1; no definite D call. The CDR3 is made up of 14 amino acids. The germline V gene encodes CDR1 MNHEY and CDR2 SMNVEV (reference sequence). Trimming shortened V by 5 bases and J by 1 base, and 11 bases separated the two germline ends. Here the CDR3 reads CASSQSTANTEAFF. The CDR3 DNA sequence: TGTGCCAGCAGTCAGTCTACAGCGAACACTGAAGCTTTCTTT.

The gene calls are TRBV28 and TRBJ1-2, with D uncertain. CDR1 is MDHEN, CDR2 SYDVKM, per germline. V was clipped by 3 bases and J by 4 bases, with 18 bases between them. The CDR3 loop spans 16 amino acids. The CDR3 sequence is CASSFRARTGVYGYTF. CDR3 DNA sequence: TGTGCCAGCAGTTTCCGAGCTCGGACGGGTGTCTATGGCTACACCTTC.

This clonotype has a count of ten or more. The chain has TRBV2 and TRBJ1-2, with 8 positions matching TRBD1. V shed 6 bases, J shed 4 bases, and the junction held 7 bases outside the gene matches. The germline V gene encodes CDR1 SNHLY and CDR2 FYNNEI. The CDR3 is 14 amino acids. CDR3 residues: CASRVSGGGYGYTF. CDR3 nucleotides: TGTGCCAGCAGGGTTTCAGGGGGCGGCTATGGCTACACCTTC.

CDR3: CATSRDPGQNQFF. Written as DNA, the CDR3 is TGTGCCACCAGCAGAGATCCCGGACAGAACCAGTTCTTC. The rearrangement links TRBV15 to TRBJ2-1; D may be TRBD1 (6 bases). This CDR3 contains 13 residues. The germline CDR1 and CDR2 sequences are LNHNV and YYDKDF (reference sequence). The V end was cut by 0 bases, the J end by 13 bases, with 13 bases between.

This clonotype was observed at least ten times. The chain carries TRBV2 and TRBJ2-7, with TRBD1 identical over 7 bases. V shed 4 bases, J shed 1 base, and the junction held 10 bases outside the gene matches. CDR1 and CDR2 from the germline V gene are SNHLY and FYNNEI. The CDR3 is 16 amino acids. CDR3 sequence reads: CASSGLTGKLSYEQYF. CDR3 DNA sequence: TGTGCCAGCAGTGGACTGACAGGGAAGCTTTCCTACGAGCAGTACTTC. Full variable domain (rest looked up from reference TRBV2 and TRBJ2-7): EPEVTQTPSHQVTQMGQEVILRCVPISNHLYFYWYRQILGQKVEFLVSFYNNEISEKSEIFDDQFSVERPDGSNFTLKIRSTKLEDSAMYFCASSGLTGKLSYEQYFGPGTRLTVT.

This clonotype came up a few times. This chain uses TRBV7-9 with TRBJ2-3; tentatively, D is TRBD2 (5 bases). This CDR3 contains 13 residues. Germline lookup yields CDR1 SEHNR and CDR2 FQNEAQ (reference sequence). V lost 1 base to trimming and J lost 13 bases, with 15 bases between them. CDR3 coding DNA: TGTGCCAGCAGCTTAGGCGGGCAACCAACGGAGTATTTT. It specifies CASSLGGQPTEYF.

This clonotype was seen repeatedly, ten times or more. V and J are TRBV11-2 and TRBJ2-7, with TRBD1 as a possible D gene (7 bases). The germline V gene encodes CDR1 SGHAT and CDR2 FQNNGV. The CDR3 is 11 residues long. Trimming removed 6 bases from V and 11 bases from J, with 14 bases in between. The CDR3 reads CASRGGTVEYF. CDR3 bases: TGTGCCAGCAGAGGAGGGACAGTGGAGTACTTC.

This clonotype was picked up many times. The genes are TRBV7-2 and TRBJ1-5; D perhaps matches TRBD1 (6 bases). Germline V gene lookup returns CDR1 SGHTA and CDR2 FQGNSA. This CDR3 contains 14 residues. Deletions cut 5 bases from V and 5 bases from J, with 13 bases between. The DNA of the CDR3 is TGTGCCAGCAGCCGAGGCAGGGGAGATCAGCCCCAGCATTTT. This codes for CASSRGRGDQPQHF.

The V and J genes are TRBV11-3 and TRBJ2-1, with TRBD2 identical over 8 bases. CDR1 and CDR2 from the germline V gene are SGHNT and YENEEA. V gave up 9 bases and J gave up 6 bases; unmatched junction bases: 13. The CDR3 has 15 residues. The CDR3, as DNA: TGTGCCAGTAGTATCGGCGGGGGGTTCACCAATGAGCAGTTCTTC. Its protein product is CASSIGGGFTNEQFF.

This clonotype was recorded at least ten times. This chain joins TRBV7-3 and TRBJ2-3; 7 nucleotides match TRBD1. The germline CDR1 and CDR2 sequences are SGHTA and FQGTGA. Unmatched junction bases numbered 3, after V lost 4 bases and J lost 2 bases. CDR3 size: 14 residues. The CDR3 protein is CASSSQGDTDTQYF. The CDR3 region has the DNA TGTGCCAGCAGCTCCCAGGGGGACACAGATACGCAGTATTTT.

As DNA, the CDR3 is TGTGCCAGCAGCTTGAAGCCTAGCGGGGATAAAAACATTCAGTACTTC. This encodes CASSLKPSGDKNIQYF. The chain has TRBV11-2 and TRBJ2-4; 9 bases are shared with TRBD2. This CDR3 has 16 residues. Trimming took 3 bases from V and 4 from J; bases not matched to a gene: 7. Per the germline V gene, CDR1 is SGHAT and CDR2 is FQNNGV.

Comment on this clonotype: A read error is possible here, since a much larger clone lies one base away. This chain links TRBV3-1 with TRBJ1-2; 7 bases align to TRBD1. Germline CDR1 reads LGHDT; CDR2 reads YNNKEL (reference sequence). After removal of 3 bases from V and 8 bases from J, the junction contained 12 bases not matched to a gene. The length of the CDR3 is 15 residues. Here the CDR3 reads CASSHRQGTARGYTF. The CDR3 DNA is TGTGCCAGCAGCCATCGACAGGGAACGGCTCGCGGCTACACCTTC.

This chain uses TRBV20-1 with TRBJ2-7; no reliable D call. Germline values: CDR1 DFQATT, CDR2 SNEGSKA (reference sequence). The CDR3 has 14 amino acids. V was trimmed by 5 bases and J by 1 base, leaving 15 bases between them. As DNA, the CDR3 is TGCAGTGCTCGGCTTTATCAAACTTCCTACGAGCAGTACTTC. This sequence encodes CSARLYQTSYEQYF.